The sequence of this T cell receptor beta chain was determined in a study of T-cell memory formation after mild COVID-19. Study results and caveats: Largely, contracting CD4+ clones fell within CM and EM, and contracting CD8+ clones within EMRA.

From germline, CDR1 is MGHDK and CDR2 SYGVNS. V was shortened by 9 bases and J by 3 bases, with 14 bases between the two germline ends. This CDR3 is 13 amino acids long. TCRdb recomputed calls from the 5' RACE reads with MiXCR, one row per CDR3 protein. The sample lists over 450,000 distinct CDR3 sequences; around 20% were seen once. As for this clonotype: Its antigen is not identified.

Sample: PBMCs or a T cell subset sorted from them (not recorded which). The TCR sequence derives from an adult woman who had mild COVID-19 (a few samples of this study predate the infection). Cell type and time point are not known. The chain recombines TRBV25-1 with TRBJ2-5, with D unclear. CDR3 nucleotides: TGTGCCAGTCAATCAAAGGTAAAAGAGACCCAGTACTTC. It yields the protein CASQSKVKETQYF.